The 12 T cell receptor beta chains given below trace back to one sample, sequenced in a study of preoperative IRX-2 immunotherapy in early breast cancer. Profiling relied on immunoSEQ multiplex PCR, and the TCRdb table lists in-frame clones only, not all of them. The data contain 75,000 to 100,000 clones, roughly 85% of them singletons. The treatment is: preoperative locoregional IRX-2 cytokine immunotherapy. The sample in question was tumor tissue, obtained after IRX-2 immunotherapy. The receptors derive from a human donor with breast cancer.

This chain joins TRBV6-8 and TRBJ2-7, with D perhaps assigned TRBD1 or TRBD2 (5 bases each). This CDR3 region has 13 residues. The V gene's germline CDR1 is MNHGY and CDR2 SAAAGT. V dropped 10 bases and J dropped 6 bases, with 19 bases sitting between them. This chain's CDR3 is CAIGDSPAGEQYF. In nucleotides, the CDR3 is TGTGCCATCGGCGACAGCCCTGCGGGCGAGCAGTACTTC.

J is TRBJ2-5 and V is TRBV30; the D is unclear. The germline V and J ends were trimmed by 0 bases and 3 bases, with 2 bases remaining between them. The CDR3 runs to 11 residues. Germline CDR1 and CDR2: GTSNPN and SVGIG (reference sequence). The CDR3 loop reads CAWSVKETQYF. In DNA form, the CDR3 reads TGTGCCTGGAGTGTTAAAGAGACCCAGTACTTC.

V gene TRBV30 combines with J gene TRBJ1-4; perhaps TRBD1 as D (6 bases). Trimming removed 3 bases from V and 0 bases from J, with 11 bases in between. This CDR3 has 15 residues. The V gene's germline CDR1 is GTSNPN and CDR2 SVGIG (reference sequence). CDR3 sequence (DNA): TGTGCCTGGAGGAGGAGGGGGACAACTAATGAAAAACTGTTTTTT. Translation gives CAWRRRGTTNEKLFF. The full variable domain, in which reference TRBV30 and TRBJ1-4 provide the parts outside the CDR3, is SQTIHQWPATLVQPVGSPLSLECTVEGTSNPNLYWYRQAAGRGLQLLFYSVGIGQISSEVPQNLSASRPQDRQFILSSKKLLLSDSGFYLCAWRRRGTTNEKLFFGSGTQLSVL.

The CDR3 DNA reads TGTGCCAGTAGTTTCCAAACTGAAGCTTTCTTT. Translated, it gives CASSFQTEAFF. The gene calls are TRBV19 and TRBJ1-1; D is ambiguous. Germline loops: CDR1 LNHDA, CDR2 SQIVND (reference sequence). The CDR3 has 11 residues. The V gene lost 5 bases and the J gene lost 5 bases, with 6 bases spanning the gap.

J is TRBJ2-7 and V is TRBV11-3; 8 nucleotides align to TRBD1. Germline V gene data show CDR1 as SGHNT and CDR2 as YENEEA. The CDR3 covers 18 residues. With 8 bases clipped from V and 3 bases from J, the junction kept 21 bases outside the gene matches. The CDR3 sequence is CASRRTGSLPPRDYEQYF. The CDR3 DNA follows: TGTGCCAGCCGAAGGACAGGGTCACTACCCCCTAGGGACTACGAGCAGTACTTC.

The chain employs TRBV6-8 and TRBJ1-2, with a tentative D call TRBD1 (6 bases). The CDR3 has 13 amino acids. The V end lost 0 bases, the J end lost 7 bases, and 9 bases lay between the germline ends. Germline V gene sequence: CDR1 MNHGY, CDR2 SAAAGT. CDR3 in amino acids: CASSYSRGVGYTF. DNA for the CDR3: TGTGCCAGCAGTTACTCGAGGGGGGTTGGCTACACCTTC.

With respect to this clone: Distinct nucleotide sequences in the sample also encode this CDR3. The chain has TRBV14 and TRBJ1-2; 9 bases line up with TRBD1. This CDR3 has 13 amino acids. Germline CDR1 SGHDN, CDR2 FVKESK. Trimming removed 3 bases from V and 7 bases from J; junction bases left unmatched: 3. The CDR3 DNA reads as TGTGCCAGCAGCCAGGGACAGGGATTTGGCTACACCTTC. This encodes CASSQGQGFGYTF. The full variable domain, with the rest looked up from reference TRBV14 and TRBJ1-2, is EAGVTQFPSHSVIEKGQTVTLRCDPISGHDNLYWYRRVMGKEIKFLLHFVKESKQDESGMPNNRFLAERTGGTYSTLKVQPAELEDSGVYFCASSQGQGFGYTFGSGTRLTVV.

The chain is built from TRBV10-1 and TRBJ2-7; D is ambiguous. The CDR3 is 12 residues long. Trimming pared 4 bases from V and 3 bases from J, leaving 7 bases between. Per the germline V gene, CDR1 is WNHNN and CDR2 is SYGVQD (reference sequence). CDR3 DNA sequence: TGCGCCAGCAGTGGCGGAAGCTACGAGCAGTACTTC. This gives the protein CASSGGSYEQYF.

The chain employs TRBV14 and TRBJ1-2; no reliable D call. CDR3 length: 13 amino acids. Germline CDR1 and CDR2: SGHDN and FVKESK. V shed 4 bases and J shed 4 bases, with 10 bases lying between them. CDR3 region: CASSPWQSYGYTF. The CDR3 DNA follows: TGTGCCAGCAGCCCCTGGCAGAGCTATGGCTACACCTTC.

The CDR3 DNA sequence: TGTGCCAGCAGCCCGCGGCAGGGGGACACTGAAGCTTTCTTT. Translating it yields CASSPRQGDTEAFF. The chain is built from TRBV14 and TRBJ1-1, with 7 bases lining up with TRBD1. The CDR3 totals 14 residues. Per the germline V gene, CDR1 is SGHDN and CDR2 is FVKESK. J was trimmed by 3 bases and V by 4 bases; bases with no gene match: 5.

The gene calls are TRBV30 and TRBJ2-7; no clear D gene. The germline V gene has CDR1 GTSNPN and CDR2 SVGIG (reference sequence). This CDR3 contains 13 residues. With 2 bases removed from V and 9 bases from J, the gap between germline ends came to 17 bases. Here the CDR3 reads CAWSPDGPPAQYF. CDR3 coding DNA: TGTGCCTGGAGTCCTGACGGGCCCCCCGCGCAGTACTTC.

This chain links TRBV7-8 with TRBJ1-4; 10 bases agree with TRBD1. The CDR3 extends over 15 amino acids. The V gene end was trimmed by 8 bases and the J gene end by 7 bases; junction bases not matched to a gene: 10. The germline V gene encodes CDR1 SGHVS and CDR2 FQNEAQ. CDR3 loop: CASSHEGDRGEKLFF. The CDR3, as DNA: TGTGCCAGCTCCCACGAAGGGGACAGGGGTGAAAAACTGTTTTTT. The full variable domain, its missing parts supplied by reference TRBV7-8 and TRBJ1-4, is GAGVSQSPRYKVAKRGQDVALRCDPISGHVSLFWYQQALGQGPEFLTYFQNEAQLDKSGLPSDRFFAERPEGSVSTLKIQRTQQEDSAVYLCASSHEGDRGEKLFFGSGTQLSVL.